Below, 18 T cell receptor beta chains from the same sample are listed, as sequenced in a study of T cell responses to AZD1222 COVID-19 vaccine. Generated by immunoSEQ multiplex PCR, the TCRdb table keeps only in-frame clones and is missing some. The sample includes tens of thousands of clones, just over 85% of them seen just once. The sequenced sample was peripheral blood, obtained on day 0 of MenACWY control vaccination. These receptor sequences come from an adult in good health.

This chain uses TRBV7-2 with TRBJ1-3; no firm D call. With 5 bases removed from V and 2 bases from J, the gap between germline ends came to 10 bases. Germline lookup yields CDR1 SGHTA and CDR2 FQGNSA. The CDR3 extends over 14 amino acids. This CDR3 is CASSALPTGNTIYF. As DNA, the CDR3 is TGTGCCAGCAGCGCCCTACCAACTGGAAACACCATATATTTT.

The rearrangement joins TRBV30 to TRBJ1-2; D uncertain. Germline V gene data show CDR1 as GTSNPN and CDR2 as SVGIG (reference sequence). The germline V and J ends were trimmed by 5 bases and 5 bases, with 15 bases remaining between them. The CDR3 loop spans 13 amino acids. The CDR3 spells CAWRGEGWYGYTF. The CDR3 coding sequence is TGTGCCTGGCGTGGGGAGGGTTGGTATGGCTACACCTTC.

The rearrangement links TRBV30 to TRBJ1-6; TRBD1 matches at 8 bases. The CDR3 totals 16 residues. V lost 4 bases and J lost 1; bases outside the gene matches: 6. Germline CDR1 reads GTSNPN; CDR2 reads SVGIG (reference sequence). The CDR3 DNA reads TGTGCCTGGATAGGACAGGGTGAATCCTATAATTCACCCCTCCACTTT. Residues: CAWIGQGESYNSPLHF.

This chain connects TRBV6-5 to TRBJ1-1; TRBD1 aligns across 10 bases. The CDR3 consists of 14 residues. Germline CDR1 is MNHEY and CDR2 is SVGAGI. Losses at the gene ends were 7 bases for V and 5 bases for J; bases not matched to a gene: 7. In DNA, the CDR3 is TGTGCCAGCATCCGGGACAGGGGTACGACTGAAGCTTTCTTT. Translating gives CASIRDRGTTEAFF.

This clone was recorded only once. The rearrangement joins TRBV18 to TRBJ2-2; 7 bases are a match to TRBD1. The length of the CDR3 is 16 residues. Germline CDR1 is KGHSH and CDR2 is LQKENI. V lost 5 bases and J lost 5; bases outside the gene matches: 11. The CDR3, as DNA: TGTGCCAGCTCATCCCGACAGGGTAGTGGAACCGGGGAGCTGTTTTTT. Its protein product is CASSSRQGSGTGELFF.

For the CDR3, the DNA is TGTGCCAGCAGCTCCATGTCCTATAATTCACCCCTCCACTTT. Protein sequence: CASSSMSYNSPLHF. The rearrangement uses TRBV5-5 and TRBJ1-6; D is ambiguous. The CDR3 sequence is 14 residues long. V dropped 3 bases and J dropped 1 base, with 5 bases sitting between them. Per the germline V gene, CDR1 is SGHKS and CDR2 is YYEKEE (reference sequence).

The chain combines TRBV3-1 (or the pseudogene TRBV3-2) with TRBJ2-2, with 9 nucleotides matching TRBD2. Germline V gene lookup returns CDR1 LGHDT and CDR2 YNNKEL (reference sequence). The V and J ends lost 0 bases and 4 bases, in that order; junction bases with no gene match: 6. The CDR3 consists of 17 residues. CDR3 amino acids: CASSQDHGGGATGELFF. The CDR3 DNA reads as TGTGCCAGCAGCCAAGACCATGGCGGGGGGGCCACCGGGGAGCTGTTTTTT.

The chain couples TRBV30 to TRBJ2-7; maybe TRBD1 (6 bases). V lost 6 bases and J lost 5, with 17 bases in between. The CDR3 has 13 residues. The V gene's germline CDR1 is GTSNPN and CDR2 SVGIG (reference sequence). Here the CDR3 DNA reads TGTGCCTGCGGGGTACAGGGAAGGAACGAGCAGTACTTC. The encoded protein is CACGVQGRNEQYF.

The chain employs TRBV6-5 and TRBJ2-6; D uncertain. V was pared by 5 bases and J by 0 bases, with 8 bases between. Germline V CDR1 and CDR2: MNHEY, SVGAGI. The CDR3 has 15 residues. CDR3 in amino acids: CASSRDPSGANVLTF. CDR3 DNA sequence: TGTGCCAGCAGTCGTGACCCCTCTGGGGCCAACGTCCTGACTTTC.

The CDR3 reads CASSSRTGGVEAFF. The CDR3 nucleotides read TGTGCCAGTAGTTCTCGGACAGGGGGCGTTGAAGCTTTCTTT. V usage is TRBV19 and J usage is TRBJ1-1; 11 bases are a match to TRBD1. With 5 bases clipped from V and 7 bases from J, the junction kept 6 bases outside the gene matches. CDR3 length: 14 residues. The germline V gene encodes CDR1 LNHDA and CDR2 SQIVND (reference sequence).

This chain links TRBV12-3 or TRBV12-4 with TRBJ1-2; D remains ambiguous. Trimming shortened V by 5 bases and J by 5 bases, and 9 bases separated the two germline ends. The CDR3 has 12 residues. Here the CDR3 reads CASSRSFYGYTF. In DNA form, the CDR3 reads TGTGCCAGCAGTCGGTCCTTTTATGGCTACACCTTC.

The CDR3 nucleotides are TGCGCCAGCAGCTTGTCGGAGGGAGGTACCGGGGAGCTGTTTTTT. Translating it yields CASSLSEGGTGELFF. This chain uses TRBV5-1 with TRBJ2-2; tentative D call: TRBD2 (6 bases). The ends were cut back, 1 base at V and 5 bases at J, with 12 bases in the middle. Germline values: CDR1 SGHRS, CDR2 YFSETQ. The CDR3 has 15 residues. Filled out from reference TRBV5-1 and TRBJ2-2, the complete variable domain reads KAGVTQTPRYLIKTRGQQVTLSCSPISGHRSVSWYQQTPGQGLQFLFEYFSETQRNKGNFPGRFSGRQFSNSRSEMNVSTLELGDSALYLCASSLSEGGTGELFFGEGSRLTVL.

This chain uses TRBV2 with TRBJ2-2; no definite D call. V lost 8 bases and J 0 bases, leaving 10 bases between the germline ends. CDR1 and CDR2 (germline): SNHLY, FYNNEI. The CDR3 sequence is 14 residues long. The CDR3 coding sequence is TGTGCCAGCGGAATGGGATCGAACACCGGGGAGCTGTTTTTT. It specifies CASGMGSNTGELFF.

This clone has just one count. CDR3 sequence reads: CASLYVTGGGYTF. The CDR3 region has the DNA TGTGCCAGCCTATATGTGACAGGCGGGGGCTACACCTTC. The rearrangement uses TRBV19 and TRBJ1-2; tentatively, D is TRBD1 (6 bases). In germline, CDR1 is LNHDA, CDR2 SQIVND (reference sequence). The ends were cut back, 9 bases at V and 8 bases at J, with 19 bases in the middle. This CDR3 has 13 amino acids.

The genes are TRBV7-3 and TRBJ2-5, with a tentative D call TRBD2 (5 bases). V lost 1 base to trimming and J lost 4 bases, with 22 bases between them. CDR1 is SGHTA and CDR2 is FQGTGA in the germline V gene. CDR3 length: 18 amino acids. The CDR3: CASSLIPSMPKEGETQYF. The CDR3 nucleotides read TGTGCCAGCAGCTTAATACCTAGCATGCCCAAAGAGGGAGAGACCCAGTACTTC. The entire variable domain, with the rest obtained from reference TRBV7-3 and TRBJ2-5, is as follows: GAGVSQTPSNKVTEKGKYVELRCDPISGHTALYWYRQSLGQGPEFLIYFQGTGAADDSGLPNDRFFAVRPEGSVSTLKIQRTERGDSAVYLCASSLIPSMPKEGETQYFGPGTRLLVL.

V and J are TRBV6-6 and TRBJ2-5; D is ambiguous. The germline V gene encodes CDR1 MNHNY and CDR2 SVGAGI (reference sequence). This CDR3 contains 14 residues. V was trimmed by 8 bases and J by 5 bases, leaving 18 bases between them. The CDR3 sequence is CASDLGTAEETQYF. For the CDR3, the DNA is TGTGCCAGCGATTTAGGAACAGCCGAGGAGACCCAGTACTTC.

This sequence joins TRBV9 and TRBJ1-1; D might be TRBD1 (5 bases). This CDR3 comprises 14 residues. The ends were cut back, 6 bases at V and 4 bases at J, with 16 bases in the middle. Germline CDR1 SGDLS, CDR2 YYNGEE. CDR3 in amino acids: CASNRGAGGTEAFF. The CDR3 nucleotides read TGTGCCAGCAACCGTGGGGCGGGCGGCACTGAAGCTTTCTTT.

This clone was found once. V and J are TRBV5-6 and TRBJ1-5, with D possibly TRBD1 on 5 matching bases. The ends were cut back, 1 base at V and 5 bases at J, with 7 bases in the middle. Germline V lookup: CDR1 SGHDT, CDR2 YYEEEE. This CDR3 is 13 amino acids long. The CDR3 sequence is CASSLRGDQPQHF. The CDR3 DNA reads TGTGCCAGCAGCTTGAGGGGTGATCAGCCCCAGCATTTT.